The clone carrying this TCR beta chain was counted a few times. Its antigen is unknown. The CDR3 extends over 12 amino acids. The germline V gene has CDR1 SGHRS and CDR2 YFSETQ. V was pared by 5 bases and J by 8 bases, with 11 bases between. Library construction for TCR beta used iRepertoire HTBI primers and Arm-PCR of CDR3 regions. TCRdb redid the calling of the multiplex PCR reads with MiXCR, one entry per CDR3 protein. There are approximately 380,000 distinct CDR3 sequences in the sample; around 20% occur only once, and more than 20% lies in the top ten. The record originates from a study of regulatory T cells in long-lasting Graves disease. Specified time point: persistent/refractory GD, antithyroid drugs over 5 years with positive TRAb. There was RNA extracted from PBMCs, and the TCR library was made from it. General study points: The number of shared public clonotypes was higher in persistent patients (2,741) than new patients (966). The small sample size may have reduced accuracy. Favoring TRBV28, TRBJ1-2 and TRBJ2-5 was a feature seen in persistent disease.

This material consisted of peripheral blood mononuclear cells (PBMCs), taken when the disease was refractory, from a patient treated with antithyroid drugs. The source of this sequence is a female donor with Graves disease. The chain carries TRBV5-1 and TRBJ2-1; D remains ambiguous. The CDR3 region has the DNA TGCGCCAGCAGTTTACCGACCGATGAGCAGTTCTTC. Translated, it gives CASSLPTDEQFF.